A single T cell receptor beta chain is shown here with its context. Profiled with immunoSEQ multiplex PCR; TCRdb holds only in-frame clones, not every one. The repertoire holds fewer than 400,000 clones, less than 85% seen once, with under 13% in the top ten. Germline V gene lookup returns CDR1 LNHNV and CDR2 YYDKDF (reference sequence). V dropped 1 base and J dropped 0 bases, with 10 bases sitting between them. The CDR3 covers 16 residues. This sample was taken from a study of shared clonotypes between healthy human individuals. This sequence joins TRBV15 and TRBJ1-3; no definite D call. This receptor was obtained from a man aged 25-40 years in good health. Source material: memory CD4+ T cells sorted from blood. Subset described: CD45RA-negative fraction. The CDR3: CATSRVAGPSGNTIYF. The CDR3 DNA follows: TGTGCCACCAGCAGAGTGGCCGGACCCTCTGGAAACACCATATATTTT.